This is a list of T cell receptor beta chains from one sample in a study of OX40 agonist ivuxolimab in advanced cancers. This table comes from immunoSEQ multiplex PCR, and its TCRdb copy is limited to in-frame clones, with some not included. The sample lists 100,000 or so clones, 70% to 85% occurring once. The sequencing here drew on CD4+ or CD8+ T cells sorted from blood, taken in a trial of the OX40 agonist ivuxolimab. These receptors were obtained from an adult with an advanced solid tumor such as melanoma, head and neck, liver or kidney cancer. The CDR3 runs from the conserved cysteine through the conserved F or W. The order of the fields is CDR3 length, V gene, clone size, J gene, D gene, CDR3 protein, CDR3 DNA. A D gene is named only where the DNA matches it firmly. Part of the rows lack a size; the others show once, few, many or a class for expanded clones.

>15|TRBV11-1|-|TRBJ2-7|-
CASSSLGGATYEQYF
TGTGCCAGCAGCTCCCTGGGGGGGGCGACGTACGAGCAGTACTTC
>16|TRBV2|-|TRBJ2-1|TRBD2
CASMGTSGRNYNEQFF
TGTGCCAGCATGGGGACTAGCGGGAGGAACTACAATGAGCAGTTCTTC
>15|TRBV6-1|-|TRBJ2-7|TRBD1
CASRSPQGEHRQQYF
TGTGCCAGCAGATCCCCCCAGGGGGAGCATCGCCAACAGTACTTC
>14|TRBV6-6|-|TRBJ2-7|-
CASSLSTDAHEQYF
TGTGCCAGCAGTCTGTCGACAGACGCCCACGAGCAGTACTTC
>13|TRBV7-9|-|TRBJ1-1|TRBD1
CAAPQGARTEAFF
TGTGCCGCGCCACAGGGGGCTCGAACTGAAGCTTTCTTT
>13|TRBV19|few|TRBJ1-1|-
CGTGGQPNTEAFF
TGTGGAACAGGCGGACAGCCGAACACTGAAGCTTTCTTT
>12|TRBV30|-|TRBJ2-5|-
CALGLSQETQYF
TGTGCCTTGGGACTTTCCCAAGAGACCCAGTACTTC
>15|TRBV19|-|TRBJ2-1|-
CASKTAASSYNEQFF
TGTGCCAGTAAGACCGCTGCAAGCTCCTACAATGAGCAGTTCTTC
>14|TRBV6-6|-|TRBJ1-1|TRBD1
CASSSGGLSTEAFF
TGTGCCAGCAGTTCAGGGGGCTTGAGCACTGAAGCTTTCTTT
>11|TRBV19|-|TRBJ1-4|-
CASSVGGKLFF
TGTGCCAGTAGTGTGGGAGGAAAACTGTTTTTT
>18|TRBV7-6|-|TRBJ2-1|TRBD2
CASSLVVGSGRALGEQFF
TGTGCCAGCAGCTTAGTGGTTGGTAGCGGGAGGGCCTTGGGTGAGCAGTTCTTC
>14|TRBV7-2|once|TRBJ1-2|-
CASSLLGSPYGYTF
TGTGCCAGCAGCTTATTAGGCAGTCCTTATGGCTACACCTTC
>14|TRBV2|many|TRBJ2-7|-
CASTPGTLSYEQYF
TGTGCCAGCACTCCCGGGACACTTTCCTACGAGCAGTACTTC
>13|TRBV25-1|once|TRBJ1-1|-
CASRAPQGTEAFF
TGTGCCAGCAGGGCCCCACAGGGCACTGAAGCTTTCTTT
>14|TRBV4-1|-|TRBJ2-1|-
CASSQDMGHNEQFF
TGCGCCAGCAGCCAAGATATGGGCCACAATGAGCAGTTCTTC
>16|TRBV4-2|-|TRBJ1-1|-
CASSQEALGMDTEAFF
TGTGCCAGCAGCCAAGAAGCCCTGGGAATGGACACTGAAGCTTTCTTT
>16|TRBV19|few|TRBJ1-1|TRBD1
CASSIALDRANTEAFF
TGTGCCAGTAGTATAGCTTTGGACAGGGCGAACACTGAAGCTTTCTTT
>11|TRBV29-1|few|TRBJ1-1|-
CSVGPEDEAFF
TGCAGCGTGGGACCGGAGGACGAAGCTTTCTTT
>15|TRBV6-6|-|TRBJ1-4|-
CASSYGDTTGKKLFF
TGTGCCAGCAGTTACGGGGACACTACGGGAAAAAAACTGTTTTTT
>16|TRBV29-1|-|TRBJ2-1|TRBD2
CSRTSGRRGLGNEQFF
TGCAGTCGGACTAGCGGGAGAAGAGGTCTGGGCAATGAGCAGTTCTTC
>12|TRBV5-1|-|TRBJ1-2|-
CASSRDNYGYTF
TGCGCCAGCAGTAGAGATAACTATGGCTACACCTTC
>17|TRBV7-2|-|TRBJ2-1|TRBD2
CASSLSRSSGKEWGQFF
TGTGCCAGCAGCCTGAGTCGTTCTAGCGGGAAGGAATGGGGGCAGTTCTTC
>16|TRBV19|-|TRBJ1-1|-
CASSLNPLGVWTEAFF
TGTGCCAGTAGTCTTAACCCCCTGGGGGTGTGGACTGAAGCTTTCTTT
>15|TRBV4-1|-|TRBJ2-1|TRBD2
CASSQGGGGAYEQFF
TGCGCCAGCAGCCAAGGGGGCGGGGGGGCCTATGAGCAGTTCTTC
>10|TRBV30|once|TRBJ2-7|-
CAWGQSEQYF
TGTGCCTGGGGCCAAAGCGAGCAGTACTTC
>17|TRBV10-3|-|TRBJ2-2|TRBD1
CAISESLAGGLAGELFF
TGTGCCATCAGTGAGTCACTGGCAGGGGGCCTCGCCGGGGAGCTGTTTTTT
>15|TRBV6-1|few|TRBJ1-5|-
CASSEAHRTYQPQHF
TGTGCCAGCAGTGAAGCGCACAGGACTTATCAGCCCCAGCATTTT
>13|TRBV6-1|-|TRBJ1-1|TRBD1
CASSENRGRVGFF
TGTGCCAGCAGTGAGAACAGGGGGCGCGTAGGGTTCTTT
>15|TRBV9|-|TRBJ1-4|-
CASSVAGRSHEKLFF
TGTGCCAGCAGCGTAGCGGGCAGGTCCCATGAAAAACTGTTTTTT
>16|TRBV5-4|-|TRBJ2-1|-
CASSLGSDGSYNEQFF
TGTGCCAGCAGCTTGGGCTCGGACGGCTCCTACAATGAGCAGTTCTTC
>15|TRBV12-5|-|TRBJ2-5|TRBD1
CASGIGTGVSETQYF
TGTGCTAGTGGGATCGGGACAGGGGTCTCGGAGACCCAGTACTTC
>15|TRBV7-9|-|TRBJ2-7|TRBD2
CASRPWTSGNYEQYF
TGTGCCAGCAGGCCCTGGACTAGCGGGAACTACGAGCAGTACTTC
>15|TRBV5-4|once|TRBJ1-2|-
CASSIDRSVYYGYTF
TGTGCCAGCAGCATTGACAGGTCCGTTTACTATGGCTACACCTTC
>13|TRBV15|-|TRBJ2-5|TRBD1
CATSRDRLETQYF
TGTGCCACCAGCAGGGACAGGTTGGAGACCCAGTACTTC
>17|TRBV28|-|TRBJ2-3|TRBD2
CASSTPGLAGGSNTQYF
TGTGCCAGCAGTACCCCGGGACTAGCGGGAGGGTCAAATACGCAGTATTTT
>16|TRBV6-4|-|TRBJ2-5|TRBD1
CASSDNDDRDQETQYF
TGTGCCAGCAGTGACAACGACGACAGGGACCAAGAGACCCAGTACTTC
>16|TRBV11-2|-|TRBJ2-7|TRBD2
CASSPRGAGGLGEQYF
TGTGCCAGCAGCCCCCGGGGAGCGGGAGGGTTGGGCGAGCAGTACTTC
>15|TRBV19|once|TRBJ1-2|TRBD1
CASSIAPGGNYGYTF
TGTGCCAGTAGTATAGCCCCAGGGGGGAACTATGGCTACACCTTC
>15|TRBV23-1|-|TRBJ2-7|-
CASSHPGQRIYEQYF
TGCGCCAGCAGTCATCCCGGACAGCGTATCTACGAGCAGTACTTC
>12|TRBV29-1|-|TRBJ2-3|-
CSVKGTADTQYF
TGCAGCGTTAAGGGGACGGCAGATACGCAGTATTTT
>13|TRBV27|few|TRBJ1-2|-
CASSLGPGERYTF
TGTGCCAGCAGTTTAGGGCCAGGGGAACGCTACACCTTC
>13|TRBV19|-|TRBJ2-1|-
CASTPRRDNEQFF
TGTGCCAGTACCCCCAGGCGGGACAATGAGCAGTTCTTC
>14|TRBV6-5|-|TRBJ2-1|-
CASSRRGSYNEQFF
TGTGCCAGCAGCCGACGGGGATCCTACAATGAGCAGTTCTTC
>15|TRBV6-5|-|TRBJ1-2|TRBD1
CASSPDRGRDYGYTF
TGTGCCAGCAGCCCCGACAGGGGTAGAGACTATGGCTACACCTTC
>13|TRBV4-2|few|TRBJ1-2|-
CASSQALGGGYTF
TGTGCCAGCAGCCAAGCCCTTGGGGGTGGCTACACCTTC
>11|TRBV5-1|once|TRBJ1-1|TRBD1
CASSGRTGEFF
TGCGCCAGCAGCGGGAGGACAGGCGAATTCTTT
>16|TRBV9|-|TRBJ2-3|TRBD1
CASSALLGGGTDAQYF
TGTGCCAGCAGCGCCTTATTAGGGGGCGGCACAGATGCGCAGTATTTT
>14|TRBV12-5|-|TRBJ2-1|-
CASGSGTALGEQFF
TGTGCTAGTGGTTCCGGGACGGCTCTGGGGGAGCAGTTCTTC
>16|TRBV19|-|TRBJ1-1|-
CASSEDGHTTYTEAFF
TGTGCCAGTAGTGAGGACGGCCACACTACCTACACTGAAGCTTTCTTT
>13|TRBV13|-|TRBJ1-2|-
CASSSILRGGYTF
TGTGCCAGCAGTTCCATCCTCAGGGGTGGCTACACCTTC
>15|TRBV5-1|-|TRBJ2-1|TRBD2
CASSPGLVNSNEQFF
TGCGCCAGCAGCCCGGGACTAGTTAATAGCAATGAGCAGTTCTTC
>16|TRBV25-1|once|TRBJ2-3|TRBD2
CASSAWTSGGTDTQYF
TGTGCCAGCAGTGCTTGGACTAGCGGGGGAACAGATACGCAGTATTTT
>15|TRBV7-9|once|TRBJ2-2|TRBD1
CASSLGQGAAGELFF
TGTGCCAGCAGCTTGGGACAGGGGGCCGCCGGGGAGCTGTTTTTT